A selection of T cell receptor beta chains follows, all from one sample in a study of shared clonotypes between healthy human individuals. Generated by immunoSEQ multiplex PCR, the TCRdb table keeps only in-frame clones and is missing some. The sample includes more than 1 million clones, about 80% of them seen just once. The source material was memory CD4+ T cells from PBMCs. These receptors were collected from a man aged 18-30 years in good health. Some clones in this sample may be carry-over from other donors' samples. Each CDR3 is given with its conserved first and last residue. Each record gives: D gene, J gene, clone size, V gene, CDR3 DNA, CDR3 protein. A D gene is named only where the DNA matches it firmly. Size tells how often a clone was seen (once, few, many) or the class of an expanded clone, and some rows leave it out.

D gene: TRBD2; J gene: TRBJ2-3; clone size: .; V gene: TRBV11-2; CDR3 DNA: TGTGCCAGCAGCTTCCGCGGACTAGCGGGAAGCTCTAGCACAGATACGCAGTATTTT; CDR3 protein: CASSFRGLAGSSSTDTQYF
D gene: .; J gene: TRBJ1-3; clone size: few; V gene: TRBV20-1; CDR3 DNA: TGCAGTGCTCTCTTGGGGAACACCATATATTTT; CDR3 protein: CSALLGNTIYF
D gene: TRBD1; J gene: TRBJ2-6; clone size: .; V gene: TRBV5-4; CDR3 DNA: TGTGCCAGCAGCTTGCTAGGGACAGGGTCGTCCGGGGCCAACGTCCTGACTTTC; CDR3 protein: CASSLLGTGSSGANVLTF
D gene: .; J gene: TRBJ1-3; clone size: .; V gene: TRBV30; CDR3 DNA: TGTGCCTGGAGTAGCGGGGGGCAGGGAAACACCATATATTTT; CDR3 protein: CAWSSGGQGNTIYF
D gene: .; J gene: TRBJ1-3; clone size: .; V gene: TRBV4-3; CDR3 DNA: TGCGCCAGCAGCCTTGCAAGGGGAGGGGACACCATATATTTT; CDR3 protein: CASSLARGGDTIYF
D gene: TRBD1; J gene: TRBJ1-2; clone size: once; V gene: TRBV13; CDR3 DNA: TGTGCCAGCAGGGTATCCGGGACAGGGGATTCGGGTGGCTACACCTTC; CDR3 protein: CASRVSGTGDSGGYTF
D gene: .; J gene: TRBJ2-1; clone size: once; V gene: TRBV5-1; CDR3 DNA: TGCGCCAGCAGCCCGTCATGGTCCGGGGATGAGCAGTTCTTC; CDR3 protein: CASSPSWSGDEQFF
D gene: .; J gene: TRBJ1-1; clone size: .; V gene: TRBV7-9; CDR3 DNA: TGTGCCAGCAGCCCCAAGGACAGATTGAACACTGAAGCTTTCTTT; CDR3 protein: CASSPKDRLNTEAFF
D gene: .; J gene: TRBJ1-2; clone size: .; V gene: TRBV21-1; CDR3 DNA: TGTGCCAGCAGCCCAATGGGGACAGTCTGGGACTACACCTTC; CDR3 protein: CASSPMGTVWDYTF
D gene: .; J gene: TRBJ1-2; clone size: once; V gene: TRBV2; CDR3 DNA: TGTGCCAGCAGTGAAGCGCTTCCGAGGGGCACCTTC; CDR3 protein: CASSEALPRGTF
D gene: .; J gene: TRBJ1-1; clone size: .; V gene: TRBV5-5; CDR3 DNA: TGTGCCAGCAGCTTGTTTCCGGAGGGCACTGAAGCTTTCTTT; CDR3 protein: CASSLFPEGTEAFF
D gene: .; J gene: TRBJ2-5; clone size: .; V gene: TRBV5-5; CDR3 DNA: TGTGCCAGCAGCATGGATGGCAGCCGGTGGGGGGCCCAGTACTTC; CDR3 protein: CASSMDGSRWGAQYF
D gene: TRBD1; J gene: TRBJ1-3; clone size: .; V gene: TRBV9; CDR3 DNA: TGTGCCAGCAGCCCGAGACAGGGCTCTGGAAACACCATATATTTT; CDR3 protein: CASSPRQGSGNTIYF
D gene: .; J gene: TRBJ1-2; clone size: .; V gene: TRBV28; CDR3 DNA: TGTGCCAGCAGTACGGACGTCTATGGCTACACCTTC; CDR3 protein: CASSTDVYGYTF
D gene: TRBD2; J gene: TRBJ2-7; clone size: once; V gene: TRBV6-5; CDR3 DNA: TGTGCCAGTGGGGTGCCGGGAGGATTGTACGAGCAGTACTTC; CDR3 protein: CASGVPGGLYEQYF
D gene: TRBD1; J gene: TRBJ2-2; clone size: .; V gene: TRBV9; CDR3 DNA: TGTGCCAGCAGCGTAGAAGGGGGCCTTTACACCGGGGAGCTGTTTTTT; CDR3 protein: CASSVEGGLYTGELFF
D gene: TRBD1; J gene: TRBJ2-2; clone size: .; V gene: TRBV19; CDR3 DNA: TGTGCCAGTAGTTATGACCTGGGACAGGAGAACACCGGGGAGCTGTTTTTT; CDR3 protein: CASSYDLGQENTGELFF
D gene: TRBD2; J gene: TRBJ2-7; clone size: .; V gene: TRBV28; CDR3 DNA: TGTGCCAGCAGTTTATTAGCGGGAGGGCCACGACGGCAGTACTTC; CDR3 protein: CASSLLAGGPRRQYF
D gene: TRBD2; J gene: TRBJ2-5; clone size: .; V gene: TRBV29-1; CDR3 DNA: TGCAGCGTTGAAGAGCACGGGAGGGAGACCCAGTACTTC; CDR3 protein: CSVEEHGRETQYF
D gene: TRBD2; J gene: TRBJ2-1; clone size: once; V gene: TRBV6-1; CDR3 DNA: TGTGCCAGCACCGACCTGGGGGGGACGGCTGATGAGCAGTTCTTC; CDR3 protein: CASTDLGGTADEQFF
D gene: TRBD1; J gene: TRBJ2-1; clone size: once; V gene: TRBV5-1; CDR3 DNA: TGCGCCAGCAGCTTACAGGGGAATGAGCAGTTCTTC; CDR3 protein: CASSLQGNEQFF
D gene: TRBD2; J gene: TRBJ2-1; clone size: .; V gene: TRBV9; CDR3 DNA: TGTGCCAGCAGCCCCCAAGCGGGAGGGCCCTCTAATGAGCAGTTCTTC; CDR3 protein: CASSPQAGGPSNEQFF
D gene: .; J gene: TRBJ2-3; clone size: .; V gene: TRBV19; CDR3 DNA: TGTGCCAGTAGTATAGCGGACGGGGCAGATACGCAGTATTTT; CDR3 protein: CASSIADGADTQYF
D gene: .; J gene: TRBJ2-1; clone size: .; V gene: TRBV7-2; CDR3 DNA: TGTGCCAGCAGCATTCGAGCACTCTACAATGAGCAGTTCTTC; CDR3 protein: CASSIRALYNEQFF
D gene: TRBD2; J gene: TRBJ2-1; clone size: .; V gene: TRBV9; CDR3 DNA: TGTGCCAGCAGCGTAGGTCCGGGACTAGCGGGAGTATTGGTCAAAGAGCAGTTCTTC; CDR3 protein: CASSVGPGLAGVLVKEQFF
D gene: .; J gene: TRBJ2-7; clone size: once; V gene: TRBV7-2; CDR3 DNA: TGTGCCAGCAGCCACAAAGGTACGGGCTACGAGCAGTACTTC; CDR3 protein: CASSHKGTGYEQYF
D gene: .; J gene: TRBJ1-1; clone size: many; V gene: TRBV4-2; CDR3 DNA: TGTGCCAGCAGCCAAGTGGTCGGGTCCATGAACACTGAAGCTTTCTTT; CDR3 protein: CASSQVVGSMNTEAFF
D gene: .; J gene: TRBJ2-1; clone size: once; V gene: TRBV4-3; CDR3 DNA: TGCGCCAGCAGCCAAGTGGGGGCCAGGTCCGATGAGCAGTTCTTC; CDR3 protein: CASSQVGARSDEQFF
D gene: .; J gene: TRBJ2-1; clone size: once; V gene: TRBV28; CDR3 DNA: TGTGCCAGCAGCATCGGTGGGGCAGGGGACCACAATGAGCAGTTCTTC; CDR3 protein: CASSIGGAGDHNEQFF
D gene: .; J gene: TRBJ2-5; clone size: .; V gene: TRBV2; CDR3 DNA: TGTGCCAGCAGTGAGGCGGGCATGACAGGAGAGACCCAGTACTTC; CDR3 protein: CASSEAGMTGETQYF
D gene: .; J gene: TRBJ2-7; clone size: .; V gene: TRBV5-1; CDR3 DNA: TGCGCCAGCAGCGCCGGGGGGACAGCTTCCTACGAGCAGTACTTC; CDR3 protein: CASSAGGTASYEQYF
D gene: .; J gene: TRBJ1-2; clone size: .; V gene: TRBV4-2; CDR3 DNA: TGTGCCAGCAGCCACGGGGAGAGCTATGGCTACACCTTC; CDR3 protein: CASSHGESYGYTF
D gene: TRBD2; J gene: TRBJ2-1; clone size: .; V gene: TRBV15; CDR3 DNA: TGTGCCACCAGCAGAGGGCCTGGGGAGGGCACCTACAATGAGCAGTTCTTC; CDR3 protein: CATSRGPGEGTYNEQFF
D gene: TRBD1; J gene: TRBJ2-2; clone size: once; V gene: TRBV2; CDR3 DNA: TGTGCCAGCAGCGTTACAGGGGGCGGAACCGGGGAGCTGTTTTTT; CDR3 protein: CASSVTGGGTGELFF
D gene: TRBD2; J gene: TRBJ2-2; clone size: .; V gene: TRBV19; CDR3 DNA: TGTGCCAGTAATCCAGGGGTCACTAGCGGGAGTAACACCGGGGAGCTGTTTTTT; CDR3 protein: CASNPGVTSGSNTGELFF
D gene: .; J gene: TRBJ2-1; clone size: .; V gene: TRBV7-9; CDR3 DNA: TGTGCCAGCAGCCGTACACCGACCGATGAGCAGTTCTTC; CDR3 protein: CASSRTPTDEQFF
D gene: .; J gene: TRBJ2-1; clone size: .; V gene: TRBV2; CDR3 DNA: TGTGCCAACGATGGGACTTCTTACAATGAGCAGTTCTTC; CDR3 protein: CANDGTSYNEQFF
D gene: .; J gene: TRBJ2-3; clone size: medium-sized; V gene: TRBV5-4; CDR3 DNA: TGTGCCAGCAGTACGATGGGCGGAGATACGCAGTATTTT; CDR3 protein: CASSTMGGDTQYF
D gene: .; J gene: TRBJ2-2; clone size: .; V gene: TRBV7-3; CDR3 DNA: TGTGCCAGCAGCTTATTTGGGCCTCCCCCTAACACCGGGGAGCTGTTTTTT; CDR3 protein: CASSLFGPPPNTGELFF
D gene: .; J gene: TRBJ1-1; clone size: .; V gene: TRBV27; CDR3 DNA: TGTGCCAGCAGTTTCCACGACAGGAACACTGAAGCTTTCTTT; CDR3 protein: CASSFHDRNTEAFF
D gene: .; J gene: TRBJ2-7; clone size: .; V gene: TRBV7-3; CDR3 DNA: TGTGCCAGCAGCTTACATCGGCAGAGACACTACGAGCAGTACTTC; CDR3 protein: CASSLHRQRHYEQYF
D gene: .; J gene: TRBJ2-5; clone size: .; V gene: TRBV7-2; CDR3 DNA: TGTGCCAGCAGCTTACCCTCCGGGGTGGGGTTAGGGACCCAGTACTTC; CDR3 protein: CASSLPSGVGLGTQYF
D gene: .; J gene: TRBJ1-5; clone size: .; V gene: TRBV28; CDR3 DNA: TGTGCCAGCAGTTTACACAACAGCAATCAGCCCCAGCATTTT; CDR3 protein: CASSLHNSNQPQHF
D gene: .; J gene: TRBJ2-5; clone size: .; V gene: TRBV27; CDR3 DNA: TGTGCCAGCAGTTTAGATCGTGGGACCCAAGAGACCCAGTACTTC; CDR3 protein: CASSLDRGTQETQYF
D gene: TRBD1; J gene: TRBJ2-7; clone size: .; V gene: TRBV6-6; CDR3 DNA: TGTGCCAGCAGTTACGCCGGGGACAGCTCTCTGGCAGGGCAGTACTTC; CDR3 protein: CASSYAGDSSLAGQYF
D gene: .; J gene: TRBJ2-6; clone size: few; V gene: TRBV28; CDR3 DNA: TGTGCCAGCAGTGAGCCCTCTGGGGCCAACGTCCTGACTTTC; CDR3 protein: CASSEPSGANVLTF
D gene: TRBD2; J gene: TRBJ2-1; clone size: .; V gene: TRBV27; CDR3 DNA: TGTGCCAGCAGTCTAACAATAGCGGGAGGGGGATTCAATGAGCAGTTCTTC; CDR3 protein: CASSLTIAGGGFNEQFF
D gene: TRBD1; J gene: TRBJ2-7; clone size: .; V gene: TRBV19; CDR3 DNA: TGTGCCAGTAGTGCACAGGGGGCTTACGAGCAGTACTTC; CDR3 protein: CASSAQGAYEQYF
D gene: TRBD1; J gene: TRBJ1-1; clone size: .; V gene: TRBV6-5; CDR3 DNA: TGTGCCAGCAGTTACTCCCAGGGGGGGGCGAGCACTGAAGCTTTCTTT; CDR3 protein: CASSYSQGGASTEAFF
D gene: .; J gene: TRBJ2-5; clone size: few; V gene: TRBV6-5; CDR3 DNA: TGTGCCAGCAGTACCCAAGAGACCCAGTACTTC; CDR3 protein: CASSTQETQYF
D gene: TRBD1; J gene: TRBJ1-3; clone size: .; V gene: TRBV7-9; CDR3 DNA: TGTGCCAGCAGCCCGGGACAGAGCCCTGGAAACACCATATATTTT; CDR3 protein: CASSPGQSPGNTIYF
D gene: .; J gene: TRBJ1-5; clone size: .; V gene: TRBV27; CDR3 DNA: TGTGCCAGCAGTAGGACCGCCTATAGCAATCAGCCCCAGCATTTT; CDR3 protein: CASSRTAYSNQPQHF
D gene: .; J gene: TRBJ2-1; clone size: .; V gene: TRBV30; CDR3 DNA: TGTGCCTGGAAGGCGGGTAGCTCCTACAATGAGCAGTTCTTC; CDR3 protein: CAWKAGSSYNEQFF
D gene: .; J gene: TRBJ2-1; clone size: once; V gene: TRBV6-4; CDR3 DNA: TGTGCCAGCAGTGCAGTTAGCGGAGGAGAGCAGTTCTTC; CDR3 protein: CASSAVSGGEQFF
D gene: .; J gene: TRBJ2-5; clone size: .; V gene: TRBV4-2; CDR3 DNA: TGTGCCAGCAGCCCACACGAGGACGGAGAGACCCAGTACTTC; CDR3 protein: CASSPHEDGETQYF